This T cell receptor beta chain was identified in a study of control samples from healthy donors and cancer patients. TCRdb's copy holds only in-frame clones and misses some; the assay was immunoSEQ multiplex PCR. In the table there are tens of thousands of clones, approximately 89% of which are singletons. Germline assignment: CDR1 PRHDT and CDR2 FYEKMQ (reference sequence). The CDR3 has 14 amino acids. V was pared by 5 bases and J by 1 base, with 10 bases between. Sequenced input: PBMCs. The rearrangement links TRBV13 to TRBJ2-3; possibly TRBD1 or TRBD2 for D (5 bases each). The sequence came from a man aged 55 to 70 with colorectal cancer. The chain's CDR3 is CASSPGDGTDTQYF. DNA of the CDR3: TGTGCCAGCAGCCCCGGGGACGGCACAGATACGCAGTATTTT.